This entry concerns a single T cell receptor (beta chain). This entry comes from a study of OX40 agonist ivuxolimab in advanced cancers. The V gene end was trimmed by 2 bases and the J gene end by 4 bases; junction bases not matched to a gene: 10. This CDR3 region has 16 residues. CDR1 is SGHRS and CDR2 is YFSETQ in the germline V gene. Assay: immunoSEQ multiplex PCR; the TCRdb copy retains only in-frame clones and omits some. The profile shows tens of thousands of clones, around nine tenths of them singletons. V is TRBV5-1 and J is TRBJ2-5; TRBD2 aligns across 8 bases. This TCR was recovered from an adult with an advanced solid tumor such as melanoma, head and neck, liver or kidney cancer. The source material was CD4+ or CD8+ T cells sorted from blood, sampled in a trial of the OX40 agonist ivuxolimab. The CDR3 nucleotides read TGCGCCAGCAGCTTCCCCCAGCGGGAGATCCCAGAGACCCAGTACTTC. Protein sequence: CASSFPQREIPETQYF. The full variable domain, with the rest looked up from reference TRBV5-1 and TRBJ2-5, is KAGVTQTPRYLIKTRGQQVTLSCSPISGHRSVSWYQQTPGQGLQFLFEYFSETQRNKGNFPGRFSGRQFSNSRSEMNVSTLELGDSALYLCASSFPQREIPETQYFGPGTRLLVL.